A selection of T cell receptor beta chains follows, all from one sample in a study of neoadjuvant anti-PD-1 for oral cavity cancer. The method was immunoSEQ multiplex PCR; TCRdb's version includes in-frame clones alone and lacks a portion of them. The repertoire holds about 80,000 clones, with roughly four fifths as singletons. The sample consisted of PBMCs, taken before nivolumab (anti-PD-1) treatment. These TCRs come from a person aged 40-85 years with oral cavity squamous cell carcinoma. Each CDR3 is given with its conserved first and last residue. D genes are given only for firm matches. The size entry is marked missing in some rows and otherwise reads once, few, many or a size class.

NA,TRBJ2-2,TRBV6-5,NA,TGTGCCAGCAGTGCGACTAGTTTAGGCACCGGGGAGCTGTTTTTT,CASSATSLGTGELFF
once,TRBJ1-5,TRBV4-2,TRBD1,TGTGCCAGCAGCCCTGCCAGGGGGCCGGGCAATCAGCCCCAGCATTTT,CASSPARGPGNQPQHF
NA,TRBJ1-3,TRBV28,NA,TGTGCCAGCGGTTTATCGGCAGCCGGCTCTGGAAACACCATATATTTT,CASGLSAAGSGNTIYF
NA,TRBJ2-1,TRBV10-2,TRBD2,TGCGCCAGCAGACTAGCGGGAGCCGATGAGCAGTTCTTC,CASRLAGADEQFF
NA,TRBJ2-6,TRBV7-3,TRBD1,TGTGCCAGCAGCTTACAACAGGGGATCTCTGGGGCCAACGTCCTGACTTTC,CASSLQQGISGANVLTF
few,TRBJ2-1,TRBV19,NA,TGTGCCAGTAGTAGGTCGGCAGGTCACTCCCCTGAGTTCTTC,CASSRSAGHSPEFF
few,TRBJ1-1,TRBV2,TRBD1,TGTGCCAGCGCCCCGATCGGGACAGTGAACACTGAAGCTTTCTTT,CASAPIGTVNTEAFF
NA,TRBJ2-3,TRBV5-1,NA,TGCGCCAGCAGCTTGGTTGGGGCCGCTAGCACAGATACGCAGTATTTT,CASSLVGAASTDTQYF
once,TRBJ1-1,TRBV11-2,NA,TGTGCCAGCAGCTTTGCAGAAAAGAACACTGAAGCTTTCTTT,CASSFAEKNTEAFF
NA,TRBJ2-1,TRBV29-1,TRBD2,TGCAGCGTTGACGCTATTTTCAAGCGGGGGGGTTCCTACAATGAGCAGTTCTTC,CSVDAIFKRGGSYNEQFF
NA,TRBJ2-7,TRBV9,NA,TGTGCCAGCAGCGTAAGCTTTAGCTCCTACGAGCAGTACTTC,CASSVSFSSYEQYF
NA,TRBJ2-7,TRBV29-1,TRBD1,TGCAGCGTTGAAGACAGGGGGTACGAGCAGTACTTC,CSVEDRGYEQYF
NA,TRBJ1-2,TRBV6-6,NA,TGTGCCAGCAGTTATCAAGGCTACACCTTC,CASSYQGYTF
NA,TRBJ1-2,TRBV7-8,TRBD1,TGTGCCAGCAGCTTAGTATCAGGGGGCAGCTATGGCTACACCTTC,CASSLVSGGSYGYTF
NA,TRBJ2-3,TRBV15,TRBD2,TGTGCCACCAGCAGAGATGGGTTAACTAGCGGGGGCCGGGGTACGCAGTATTTT,CATSRDGLTSGGRGTQYF
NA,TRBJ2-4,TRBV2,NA,TGTGCCAGCGCAGGGGAAAACATTCAGTACTTC,CASAGENIQYF
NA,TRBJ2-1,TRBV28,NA,TGTGCCACCTCCTGGGACACCTACAATGAGCAGTTCTTC,CATSWDTYNEQFF
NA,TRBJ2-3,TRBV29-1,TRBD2,TGCAGCGGCTCAGGACTAGCGGTCACAGATACGCAGTATTTT,CSGSGLAVTDTQYF
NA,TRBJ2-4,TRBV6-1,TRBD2,TGTGCCAGTTTAGAGGGAGGGGCGGCCAAAAACATTCAGTACTTC,CASLEGGAAKNIQYF
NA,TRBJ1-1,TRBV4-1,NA,TGCGCCAGCAGCGCCCCCCAGGGAACGGCGAACACTGAAGCTTTCTTT,CASSAPQGTANTEAFF
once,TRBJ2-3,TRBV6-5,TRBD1,TGTGCCAGCAGTTCCCTTGGGACAGGGGGCGCAGGTACGCAGTATTTT,CASSSLGTGGAGTQYF
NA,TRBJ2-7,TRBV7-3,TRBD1,TGTGCCAGCAGCCTCCGGGACAGCCACCCTACGACGCAGTACTTC,CASSLRDSHPTTQYF
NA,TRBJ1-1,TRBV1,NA,TGCACCAGCAGCCAACGGGGACGTAAGGCCCTTGAAGCTTTCTTT,CTSSQRGRKALEAFF
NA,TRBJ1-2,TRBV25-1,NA,TGTGCCAGCAGTGACCAGTCCCTGGGGAACTATGGCTACACCTTC,CASSDQSLGNYGYTF
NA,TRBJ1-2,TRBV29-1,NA,TGCAGCGTTGATTCCGCTAGGGTTTCTGGCTACACCTTC,CSVDSARVSGYTF
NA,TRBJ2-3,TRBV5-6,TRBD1,TGTGCCAGCGATCCCCGGGCGGCAGGGGGAATAGATACGCAGTATTTT,CASDPRAAGGIDTQYF
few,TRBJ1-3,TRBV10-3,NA,TGTGCCATCAGTGCGGAAAACACCATATATTTT,CAISAENTIYF
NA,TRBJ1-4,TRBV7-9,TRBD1,TGTGCCAGCAGCCCCGTTCGAGGGACAGCGGTTTCAGGGGAAAAACTGTTTTTT,CASSPVRGTAVSGEKLFF
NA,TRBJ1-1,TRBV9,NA,TGTGCCAGCAGCCCCCCCGGACAGTTGAACACTGAAGCTTTCTTT,CASSPPGQLNTEAFF
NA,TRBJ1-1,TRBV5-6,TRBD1,TGTGCCAGCAGCCCCGGGACAGGGTGGGCTGAAGCTTTCTTT,CASSPGTGWAEAFF
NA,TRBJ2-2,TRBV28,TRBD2,TGTGCCAGCAGTTCCTCGGGACTAGCGGGGTACACCGGGGAGCTGTTTTTT,CASSSSGLAGYTGELFF
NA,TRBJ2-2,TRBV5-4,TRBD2,TGTGCCAGCAGCTTGGCGGGGGGGACGGTGAGCACCGGGGAGCTGTTTTTT,CASSLAGGTVSTGELFF
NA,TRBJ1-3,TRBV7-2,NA,TGTGCCAGCAGCAGGGGTGACGGAAACACCATATATTTT,CASSRGDGNTIYF
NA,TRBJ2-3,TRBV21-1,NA,TGTGCCAGCAGCCCCATGTGGGCTAGCACAGATACGCAGTATTTT,CASSPMWASTDTQYF
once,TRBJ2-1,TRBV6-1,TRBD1,TGTGCCAGCAGAACAGGGGGCAATGAGCAGTTCTTC,CASRTGGNEQFF
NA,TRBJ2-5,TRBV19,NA,TGTGCCAGTAGTAGGGGGGCGGGAGCGCAAGAGACCCAGTACTTC,CASSRGAGAQETQYF
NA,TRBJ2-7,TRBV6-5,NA,TGTGCCAGCAGTTACAGCAGGGAGAGCTCCTACGAGCAGTACTTC,CASSYSRESSYEQYF
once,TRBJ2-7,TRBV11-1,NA,TGTGCCAGCAGCTCGGAGGGAGTAATGAGCTACGAGCAGTACTTC,CASSSEGVMSYEQYF
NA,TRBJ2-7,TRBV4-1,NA,TGCGCCAGCAGCCAAGCTCCCGACGCTTCCTACGAGCAGTACTTC,CASSQAPDASYEQYF
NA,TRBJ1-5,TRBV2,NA,TGTGCCAGCTTACCGAGTGGGGATAGCAATCAGCCCCAGCATTTT,CASLPSGDSNQPQHF
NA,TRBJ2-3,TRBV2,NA,TGTGCCAGCACCTACACAGATACGCAGTATTTT,CASTYTDTQYF
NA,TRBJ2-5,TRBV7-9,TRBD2,TGTGCCAGCAGCTTAGCGCCGAGCCTAGCGGGAACAAAGACCCAGTACTTC,CASSLAPSLAGTKTQYF
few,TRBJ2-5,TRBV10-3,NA,TGTGCCATCGGCTCCGGGACACAAGAGACCCAGTACTTC,CAIGSGTQETQYF
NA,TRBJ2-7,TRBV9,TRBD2,TGTGCCAGCAGCGTAGGGGCTAGCGGGAGTGTAGGCTACGAGCAGTACTTC,CASSVGASGSVGYEQYF
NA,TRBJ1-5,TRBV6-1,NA,TGTGCCAGCAGTGAATCGGGGTGGGGGGACCTTAGCAATCAGCCCCAGCATTTT,CASSESGWGDLSNQPQHF
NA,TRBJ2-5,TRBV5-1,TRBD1,TGCGCCAGCAGCTTGGAGACAGGGGTCGAGACCCAGTACTTC,CASSLETGVETQYF
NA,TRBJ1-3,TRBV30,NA,TGTGCCTGGAGAGACACTTTCTCTGGAAACACCATATATTTT,CAWRDTFSGNTIYF
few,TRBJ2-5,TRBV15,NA,TGTGCCACCAGCGGGCCTGCTTACGAGGCGGGAGAGACCCAGTACTTC,CATSGPAYEAGETQYF
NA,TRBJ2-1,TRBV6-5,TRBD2,TGTGCCAGCAGTTACTCGCTCGCGGGAGGGCCAAATGAGCAGTTCTTC,CASSYSLAGGPNEQFF
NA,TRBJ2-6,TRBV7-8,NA,TGTGCCAGCAGCCCTTGGCAGGGTCGCTCTGGGGCCAACGTCCTGACTTTC,CASSPWQGRSGANVLTF
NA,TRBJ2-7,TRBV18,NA,TGTGCCAGCTCAGTGAACGCTGCAGGGTCCGGCGAGCAGTACTTC,CASSVNAAGSGEQYF
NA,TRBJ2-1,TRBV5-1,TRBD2,TGCGCCAGCAGCGGGGGAGGGCCGGCTACGGGCAATGAGCAGTTCTTC,CASSGGGPATGNEQFF
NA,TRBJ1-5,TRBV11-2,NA,TGTGCCAGCAGCTCAGGGGCTTATAGCAATCAGCCCCAGCATTTT,CASSSGAYSNQPQHF
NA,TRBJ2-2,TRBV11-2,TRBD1,TGTGCCAGCAGCGCAGACAGGGGCTTGACCGGGGAGCTGTTTTTT,CASSADRGLTGELFF
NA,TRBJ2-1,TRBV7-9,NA,TGTGCCAGCAGCTTAGAAGGCTCCTACAATGAGCAGTTCTTC,CASSLEGSYNEQFF